These 5 T cell receptor beta chains came from one sample sequenced in a study of PD-L1 blockade in urothelial cancer. Time point here: pretreatment peripheral blood. The method was immunoSEQ multiplex PCR; TCRdb's version includes in-frame clones alone and lacks a portion of them. The sample includes approximately 48,000 clones, roughly 87% of them seen just once. The starting material was PBMCs, obtained around atezolizumab (anti-PD-L1) treatment. The receptors derive from a woman in her fifties or sixties with urothelial cancer.

The V gene is TRBV14, the J gene TRBJ2-7; D not resolved. V gave up 0 bases and J gave up 5 bases, with 14 bases separating them. The CDR3 sequence is 15 residues long. Germline CDR1 and CDR2: SGHDN and FVKESK. CDR3 region: CASSQELSRLDEQYF. The CDR3 region has the DNA TGTGCCAGCAGCCAAGAATTATCGAGACTCGACGAGCAGTACTTC.

V and J are TRBV10-3 and TRBJ2-5; D is undetermined. The CDR3 is 13 amino acids. V gave up 0 bases and J gave up 5 bases, with 7 bases separating them. From germline, CDR1 is ENHRY and CDR2 SYGVKD. CDR3 region: CAISESSRETQYF. CDR3 coding DNA: TGTGCCATCAGTGAGTCGTCCCGGGAGACCCAGTACTTC.

The chain links TRBV18 to TRBJ1-5, with 8 bases lining up with TRBD1. Trimming cost V 5 bases and J 2 bases; bases outside gene matches: 2. Germline CDR1 is KGHSH and CDR2 is LQKENI. The CDR3 loop spans 14 amino acids. CDR3 in amino acids: CASSATGGNQPQHF. The CDR3 DNA reads TGTGCCAGCTCAGCGACAGGGGGCAATCAGCCCCAGCATTTT. Using reference TRBV18 and TRBJ1-5 for the parts outside the CDR3, the full variable domain is NAGVMQNPRHLVRRRGQEARLRCSPMKGHSHVYWYRQLPEEGLKFMVYLQKENIIDESGMPKERFSAEFPKEGPSILRIQQVVRGDSAAYFCASSATGGNQPQHFGDGTRLSIL.

The chain combines TRBV28 with TRBJ1-2, with a weak D call TRBD1 (5 bases). The germline V and J ends were trimmed by 8 bases and 4 bases, with 17 bases remaining between them. The CDR3 is 14 residues long. The germline gives CDR1 MDHEN, CDR2 SYDVKM. In DNA form, the CDR3 reads TGTGCCAGCTGTCCCCTCGAACAGGCCTATGGCTACACCTTC. This encodes CASCPLEQAYGYTF.

This clone was recorded only once. V usage is TRBV6-5 and J usage is TRBJ1-2, with 7 bases lining up with TRBD1. This CDR3 region has 14 residues. Germline-derived CDR1 and CDR2 are MNHEY and SVGAGI. V shed 2 bases and J 2 bases; nucleotides not matched to a gene: 2. CDR3 in amino acids: CASSYRDRNYGYTF. The CDR3, as DNA: TGTGCCAGCAGTTACCGGGACAGAAACTATGGCTACACCTTC.